Following are 15 T cell receptor beta chains from one sample sequenced in a study of identical twins. TCRdb re-derived calls from the 5' RACE reads in MiXCR, one entry per CDR3 protein. The sample records over 500,000 distinct CDR3 sequences, about 20% being singletons. This sample also appeared in a second study, on T cells expressing NK-cell markers.

Sequencing was carried out using CD4+ T cells sorted from blood. The receptors shown here come from a woman aged 18-35 years in good health.

This clonotype was seen more than once but under ten times. V and J are TRBV5-1 and TRBJ2-6; D remains ambiguous. Germline V gives CDR1 SGHRS, CDR2 YFSETQ. Trimming pared 4 bases from V and 3 bases from J, leaving 8 bases between. CDR3 length equals 14 residues. Written as DNA, the CDR3 is TGCGCCAGCAGCGCCCTTTATGGGGCCAACGTCCTGACTTTC. Translation: CASSALYGANVLTF.

The V gene is TRBV3-1, the J gene TRBJ2-2; D possibly corresponds to TRBD1 (6 bases). The V end was cut by 1 base, the J end by 3 bases, with 18 bases between. There are 18 residues in the CDR3. CDR1 is LGHDT and CDR2 is YNNKEL in the germline V gene (reference sequence). The CDR3 spells CASSQVRNRDKHTGELFF. CDR3 sequence (DNA): TGTGCCAGCAGCCAAGTACGAAACAGGGATAAGCACACCGGGGAGCTGTTTTTT.

This clonotype was detected only a few times. The genes are TRBV20-1 and TRBJ2-1; 7 bases fit TRBD2. The CDR3 sequence is 14 residues long. Germline V lookup: CDR1 DFQATT, CDR2 SNEGSKA (reference sequence). The V and J ends lost 3 bases and 8 bases, in that order; junction bases with no gene match: 10. The DNA for the CDR3 is TGCAGTGCTAGGGGGCGCCTAGCGGACGATGAGCAGTTCTTC. The encoded protein is CSARGRLADDEQFF.

The table lists this clonotype with a few counts. This chain links TRBV25-1 with TRBJ2-1, with 8 bases identical to TRBD2. The CDR3 contains 16 residues. CDR1 and CDR2 from the germline V gene are MGHDK and SYGVNS. The trim removed 6 bases at V and 2 bases at J, leaving 9 bases unmatched. In nucleotides, the CDR3 is TGTGCCAGCAGCGAACACCGGGGGGGCCCCTACAATGAGCAGTTCTTC. Translated: CASSEHRGGPYNEQFF. The variable domain in full, completed from reference TRBV25-1 and TRBJ2-1, reads EADIYQTPRYLVIGTGKKITLECSQTMGHDKMYWYQQDPGMELHLIHYSYGVNSTEKGDLSSESTVSRIRTEHFPLTLESARPSHTSQYLCASSEHRGGPYNEQFFGPGTRLTVL.

This clonotype was detected only once. The chain links TRBV5-1 to TRBJ2-1, with 11 bases lining up with TRBD2. J gave up 4 bases and V 1 base, and 4 bases lay outside the gene matches. The CDR3 has 16 amino acids. CDR1 is SGHRS, CDR2 YFSETQ, per germline. CDR3 sequence: CASSLSASGGYNEQFF. The CDR3 nucleotides are TGCGCCAGCAGCTTGTCGGCTAGCGGGGGGTACAATGAGCAGTTCTTC.

V is TRBV6-2 or TRBV6-3 and J is TRBJ1-4; D is uncertain. This CDR3 has 13 amino acids. With 2 bases removed from V and 11 bases from J, the gap between germline ends came to 12 bases. Germline CDR1 is MNHEY and CDR2 is SVGEGT. In DNA, the CDR3 is TGTGCCAGCAGTTACGGATCGGTGGGGAAACTGTTTTTT. Translated, it gives CASSYGSVGKLFF.

V gene TRBV7-2 combines with J gene TRBJ1-5; maybe TRBD1 (5 bases). Germline V lookup: CDR1 SGHTA, CDR2 FQGNSA. V lost 2 bases and J 2 bases, leaving 13 bases between the germline ends. This CDR3 region has 16 residues. CDR3 in amino acids: CASSLLWTGGNQPQHF. The CDR3 nucleotides are TGTGCCAGCAGCTTACTTTGGACGGGGGGCAATCAGCCCCAGCATTTT.

CDR3: CASRQGTDSPLHF. In nucleotides, the CDR3 is TGTGCCAGCAGGCAGGGGACCGATTCACCCCTCCACTTT. The chain employs TRBV7-3 and TRBJ1-6, with D possibly TRBD1 on 6 matching bases. Deletions cut 6 bases from V and 8 bases from J, with 11 bases between. The germline V gene has CDR1 SGHTA and CDR2 FQGTGA. This CDR3 is 13 amino acids long.

In its sample, this clonotype was seen a few times. The chain joins TRBV5-1 to TRBJ2-7; D is possibly TRBD1 or TRBD2 (5 bases each). Per germline, CDR1 SGHRS and CDR2 YFSETQ. V lost 0 bases to trimming and J lost 2 bases, with 12 bases between them. This CDR3 contains 15 residues. For the CDR3, the DNA is TGCGCCAGCAGCTTGGAGGGGAGTCCCACCTACGAGCAGTACTTC. This encodes CASSLEGSPTYEQYF.

The CDR3 DNA is TGCGCCAGCAGCACACGCGGACAGGTGGACGAGCAGTACTTC. This codes for CASSTRGQVDEQYF. The chain couples TRBV5-1 to TRBJ2-7, with 7 bases lining up with TRBD1. The CDR3 runs to 14 residues. V gave up 4 bases and J gave up 5 bases; unmatched junction bases: 9. CDR1 and CDR2 from the germline V gene are SGHRS and YFSETQ.

This clonotype was counted at least ten times. The rearrangement links TRBV5-1 to TRBJ2-3; D is uncertain. In germline, CDR1 is SGHRS, CDR2 YFSETQ. Trimming removed 0 bases from V and 4 bases from J, with 12 bases in between. This CDR3 spans 15 amino acids. The DNA for the CDR3 is TGCGCCAGCAGCTTGGTGGCTCCAGAACCAGATACGCAGTATTTT. This encodes CASSLVAPEPDTQYF. The whole variable domain, filled in from reference TRBV5-1 and TRBJ2-3, reads KAGVTQTPRYLIKTRGQQVTLSCSPISGHRSVSWYQQTPGQGLQFLFEYFSETQRNKGNFPGRFSGRQFSNSRSEMNVSTLELGDSALYLCASSLVAPEPDTQYFGPGTRLTVL.

V and J are TRBV20-1 and TRBJ2-7, with TRBD1 identical over 10 bases. CDR1 and CDR2 from the germline V gene are DFQATT and SNEGSKA (reference sequence). This CDR3 has 15 residues. Unmatched junction bases numbered 7, after V lost 5 bases and J lost 0 bases. The CDR3 is CSAGPGQGLSYEQYF. The CDR3 DNA is TGCAGTGCTGGTCCGGGACAGGGGCTCTCCTACGAGCAGTACTTC.

This clonotype was picked up a small number of times. The V gene is TRBV27, the J gene TRBJ2-7, with D possibly matching TRBD1 (7 bases). The germline CDR1 and CDR2 sequences are MNHEY and SMNVEV (reference sequence). The CDR3 runs 14 residues. Trimming pared 4 bases from V and 4 bases from J, leaving 14 bases between. CDR3 in amino acids: CASSSRGVNYEQYF. The CDR3 bases are TGTGCCAGCAGTTCCAGGGGGGTCAATTACGAGCAGTACTTC.

In its sample, this clonotype was seen a few times. The rearrangement links TRBV10-3 to TRBJ2-1; 10 bases align to TRBD2. The V gene's germline CDR1 is ENHRY and CDR2 SYGVKD. V gave up 0 bases and J gave up 2 bases; unmatched junction bases: 10. This CDR3 has 19 amino acids. CDR3 residues: CAISESKRSGRAPYNEQFF. For the CDR3, the DNA is TGTGCCATCAGTGAGTCGAAAAGAAGCGGGAGGGCCCCCTACAATGAGCAGTTCTTC.

The chain carries TRBV6-5 and TRBJ2-1; 8 nucleotides line up with TRBD2. Looked up from germline, CDR1 is MNHEY and CDR2 is SVGAGI. V lost 4 bases, J lost 9 bases, and 2 bases stayed unmatched. The CDR3 length is 12 residues. This CDR3 reads CASSLSGGEQFF. As DNA, the CDR3 is TGTGCCAGCAGTTTGAGCGGGGGTGAGCAGTTCTTC.